Each of the 21 T cell receptor beta chains below was sequenced from the same sample in a study of blood T cells in healthy people across ages. Together with a sample-barcoded 5' primer, a J-beta primer mix was included in a second PCR lasting about 7 to 11 cycles. Using its own MiXCR run on the 5' RACE reads, TCRdb lists one record per CDR3 protein. There are about 560,000 distinct CDR3 sequences in the sample; 25% to 35% occur only once, and about 3.9% lies in the top ten. This same sample was also part of a study on T cells of mothers and their children.

The material sequenced was blood. These receptors originate from a boy aged 2 to 9 in good health.

Here the CDR3 DNA reads TGCAGTGCTGGAACCGGGACAAGCTATGGCTACACCTTC. It is translated as CSAGTGTSYGYTF. The V and J genes are TRBV20-1 and TRBJ1-2; TRBD1 might be the D (6 bases). V lost 5 bases to trimming and J lost 4 bases, with 14 bases between them. The germline gives CDR1 DFQATT, CDR2 SNEGSKA (reference sequence). This CDR3 region has 13 residues.

This clonotype was picked up a small number of times. This chain links TRBV12-3 or TRBV12-4 with TRBJ1-1; D not certain. V was clipped by 3 bases and J by 4 bases, with 15 bases between them. This CDR3 comprises 15 residues. This CDR3 is CASSFYGRSGTEAFF. The CDR3 coding sequence is TGTGCCAGCAGTTTTTACGGCAGGTCGGGCACTGAAGCTTTCTTT.

The chain couples TRBV7-9 to TRBJ2-2, with no clear D. Trimming removed 0 bases at V and 2 bases at J, with 16 bases between. CDR3 length: 18 residues. Germline CDR1 and CDR2: SEHNR and FQNEAQ (reference sequence). The CDR3 bases are TGTGCCAGCAGCTTAGCAGGGTACAGTCGCCCAAACACCGGGGAGCTGTTTTTT. Protein product: CASSLAGYSRPNTGELFF. The complete variable domain, with remaining parts taken from reference TRBV7-9 and TRBJ2-2, reads DTGVSQNPRHKITKRGQNVTFRCDPISEHNRLYWYRQTLGQGPEFLTYFQNEAQLEKSRLLSDRFSAERPKGSFSTLEIQRTEQGDSAMYLCASSLAGYSRPNTGELFFGEGSRLTVL.

This clonotype was seen a handful of times. The chain uses TRBV7-9 and TRBJ1-2; 8 nucleotides match TRBD1. Germline CDR1 SEHNR, CDR2 FQNEAQ (reference sequence). The CDR3 covers 15 residues. The V and J ends lost 0 bases and 6 bases, in that order; junction bases with no gene match: 6. The CDR3 DNA follows: TGTGCCAGCAGCTTAGCAACGTCAGGGGGCCATGGCTACACCTTC. This encodes CASSLATSGGHGYTF.

This clonotype has only a few counts. It is likely a read error, because the conserved phenylalanine at the end of the CDR3 is missing. V is TRBV27 and J is TRBJ2-5; TRBD1 agrees at 7 bases. This CDR3 is 15 amino acids long. V dropped 4 bases and J dropped 1; count of bases not matched to a gene: 6. Looked up from germline, CDR1 is MNHEY and CDR2 is SMNVEV (reference sequence). CDR3 in amino acids: CASSSRQGPQETQYL. CDR3 in DNA: TGTGCCAGCAGTTCTCGACAGGGACCCCAAGAGACCCAGTACCTC.

This clonotype has a handful of counts. This likely comes from a read error, as the CDR3 has no conserved phenylalanine or tryptophan at its end. This rearrangement joins TRBV12-3 or TRBV12-4 to TRBJ1-1; 7 positions agree with TRBD1. The ends lost 3 bases at V and 7 bases at J; junction bases unmatched: 5. CDR3 length: 13 residues. CDR3 amino acids: CASSFGGTDEAFS. The CDR3 DNA sequence: TGTGCCAGCAGTTTCGGAGGGACAGATGAAGCTTTCTCT.

The V and J genes are TRBV6-1 and TRBJ2-1, with 9 bases that match TRBD2. The CDR3 totals 18 residues. Germline V CDR1 and CDR2: MNHNS, SASEGT. After removal of 7 bases from V and 5 bases from J, the junction contained 18 bases not matched to a gene. Written as DNA, the CDR3 is TGTGCCAGCAACCCCGGGACTAGCAGGAGAGGGCTCGACAATGAGCAGTTCTTC. Protein: CASNPGTSRRGLDNEQFF.

The chain employs TRBV12-3 or TRBV12-4 and TRBJ2-5; D gene ambiguous. The CDR3 consists of 15 residues. Trimming took 1 base from V and 5 from J, leaving 14 bases between them. For the CDR3, the DNA is TGTGCCAGCAGTTTAGAGGCAATCTTTGTGGAGACCCAGTACTTC. It codes for CASSLEAIFVETQYF.

This clonotype was seen more than once but under ten times. The chain has TRBV7-9 and TRBJ2-1, with 7 positions matching TRBD2. V shed 8 bases and J 8 bases; nucleotides not matched to a gene: 9. This CDR3 is built from 13 residues. Germline CDR1 and CDR2: SEHNR and FQNEAQ (reference sequence). The DNA of the CDR3 is TGTGCCAGCTCAGGCGGGAGACCAGATGAGCAGTTCTTC. Its translation is CASSGGRPDEQFF.

The CDR3 sequence: CASSFGSGVRHNEQFF. The DNA for the CDR3 is TGTGCCAGCAGCTTTGGTTCGGGAGTCCGCCACAATGAGCAGTTCTTC. The chain joins TRBV7-9 to TRBJ2-1; TRBD2 is a possible D gene (6 bases). The germline V gene encodes CDR1 SEHNR and CDR2 FQNEAQ (reference sequence). The CDR3 contains 16 residues. Trimming cost V 3 bases and J 5 bases, with 17 bases left between them.

The rearrangement links TRBV7-9 to TRBJ1-1, with D maybe TRBD1 (6 bases). Germline V gene data show CDR1 as SEHNR and CDR2 as FQNEAQ (reference sequence). V was shortened by 1 base and J by 11 bases, with 14 bases between the two germline ends. This CDR3 comprises 13 residues. CDR3 protein: CASSLGQGQGAFF. In DNA form, the CDR3 reads TGTGCCAGCAGCTTAGGGCAGGGCCAGGGGGCTTTCTTT.

The CDR3 nucleotides are TGTGCCAGCAGCGTATCCGGGAACTATGGCTACACCTTC. It encodes CASSVSGNYGYTF. J is TRBJ1-2 and V is TRBV9; D is unclear. The CDR3 length is 13 residues. Trimming shortened V by 1 base and J by 2 bases, and 6 bases separated the two germline ends. In germline, CDR1 is SGDLS, CDR2 YYNGEE.

This clonotype was seen only a few times. This chain links TRBV4-3 with TRBJ2-4; 10 nucleotides align to TRBD2. V trimming: 4 bases; J trimming: 5 bases; junction bases outside the gene matches: 2. The CDR3 covers 14 residues. The germline V gene encodes CDR1 LGHNA and CDR2 YSLEER. CDR3 amino acids: CASSPGTSENIQYF. The CDR3 nucleotides read TGCGCCAGCAGCCCAGGGACTAGCGAAAACATTCAGTACTTC.

The V call is TRBV29-1, the J call TRBJ1-5; D is ambiguous. The length of the CDR3 is 11 residues. Germline V gene data show CDR1 as SQVTM and CDR2 as ANQGSEA. Deletions cut 3 bases from V and 0 bases from J, with 0 bases between. CDR3: CSVDSNQPQHF. CDR3 in DNA: TGCAGCGTTGATAGCAATCAGCCCCAGCATTTT.

V and J are TRBV10-3 and TRBJ2-6, with D uncertain. Trimming shortened V by 6 bases and J by 2 bases, and 20 bases separated the two germline ends. This CDR3 spans 18 amino acids. Germline V gives CDR1 ENHRY, CDR2 SYGVKD. CDR3 sequence (DNA): TGTGCCATCAGCAATCATTCCCACCTAGGAGCTGGGGCCAACGTCCTGACTTTC. It encodes CAISNHSHLGAGANVLTF.

A few counts support this clonotype. The chain links TRBV27 to TRBJ2-5; 9 bases match TRBD1. The DNA matches TRBJ2-7 better at its end, which makes the J call doubtful. In germline, CDR1 is MNHEY, CDR2 SMNVEV (reference sequence). The CDR3 sequence is 14 residues long. The CDR3 is CASSPSGQGSEQYF. The DNA of the CDR3 is TGTGCCAGCAGCCCATCGGGACAGGGCAGCGAGCAGTACTTC.

This clonotype was seen a handful of times. J is TRBJ2-5 and V is TRBV5-1; 7 bases fit TRBD2. The J call is uncertain, as TRBJ2-7 better fits the DNA end. Germline assignment: CDR1 SGHRS and CDR2 YFSETQ. This CDR3 is 17 amino acids long. This CDR3 reads CASNRSPWGGEPYEQYF. CDR3 sequence (DNA): TGCGCCAGCAACCGGTCGCCCTGGGGAGGGGAGCCCTACGAGCAGTACTTC.

V gene TRBV12-3 or TRBV12-4 combines with J gene TRBJ2-5; no definite D call. The CDR3 covers 12 residues. Trimming cost V 5 bases and J 6 bases, with 10 bases left between them. CDR3: CASSPPGQTQYF. As DNA, the CDR3 is TGTGCCAGCAGTCCGCCCGGCCAGACCCAGTACTTC.

This clonotype was counted between two and nine times. The chain has TRBV14 and TRBJ2-3, with D perhaps matching TRBD1 (6 bases). CDR3 size: 15 residues. Trimming shortened V by 3 bases and J by 4 bases, and 14 bases separated the two germline ends. Looked up from germline, CDR1 is SGHDN and CDR2 is FVKESK. The CDR3 DNA sequence: TGTGCCAGCAGCCATTTACAGGGATCGGCAGATACGCAGTATTTT. This sequence encodes CASSHLQGSADTQYF.

The sample holds a few counts of this clonotype. J is TRBJ2-7 and V is TRBV5-5; D is perhaps TRBD1 (5 bases). The V gene lost 7 bases and the J gene lost 0 bases, with 14 bases spanning the gap. From germline, CDR1 is SGHKS and CDR2 YYEKEE (reference sequence). This CDR3 is built from 14 residues. The DNA of the CDR3 is TGTGCCAGCGGAGAACAGGCACCCTCCTACGAGCAGTACTTC. Its translation: CASGEQAPSYEQYF.

This clonotype was counted a few times. The V and J genes are TRBV10-3 and TRBJ1-1, with D tentatively TRBD1 (6 bases). The CDR3 covers 14 residues. The germline CDR1 and CDR2 sequences are ENHRY and SYGVKD. V was clipped by 9 bases and J by 1 base, with 15 bases between them. CDR3 residues: CAIRTDSRNTEAFF. The CDR3 DNA reads TGTGCCATTAGGACAGATTCGAGGAACACTGAAGCTTTCTTT.